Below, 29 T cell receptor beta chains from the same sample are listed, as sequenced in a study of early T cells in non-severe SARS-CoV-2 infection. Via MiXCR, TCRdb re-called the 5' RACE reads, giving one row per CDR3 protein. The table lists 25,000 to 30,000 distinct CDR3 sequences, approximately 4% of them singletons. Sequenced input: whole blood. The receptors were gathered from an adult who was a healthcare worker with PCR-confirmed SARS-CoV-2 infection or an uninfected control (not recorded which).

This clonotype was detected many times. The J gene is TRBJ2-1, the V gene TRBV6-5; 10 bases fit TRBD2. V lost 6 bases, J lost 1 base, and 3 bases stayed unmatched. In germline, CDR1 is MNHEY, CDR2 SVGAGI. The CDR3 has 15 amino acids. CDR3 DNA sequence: TGTGCCAGCAGGAGCGGGGGGGCTTCCTACAATGAGCAGTTCTTC. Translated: CASRSGGASYNEQFF.

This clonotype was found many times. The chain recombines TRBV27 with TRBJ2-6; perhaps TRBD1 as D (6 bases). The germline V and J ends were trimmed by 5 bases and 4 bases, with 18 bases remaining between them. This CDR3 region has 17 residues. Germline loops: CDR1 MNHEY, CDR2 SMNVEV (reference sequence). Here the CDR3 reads CASSPNLNRAGANVLTF. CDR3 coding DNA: TGTGCCAGCAGTCCAAACCTCAACAGGGCAGGGGCCAACGTCCTGACTTTC.

The CDR3 nucleotides read TGTGCCAGCAGCTTAGCCCCGGGGGGGCCTGAGCAGTTCTTC. This gives the protein CASSLAPGGPEQFF. This chain uses TRBV7-6 with TRBJ2-1, with 8 bases matching TRBD2. Looked up from germline, CDR1 is SGHVS and CDR2 is FNYEAQ. V trimming: 0 bases; J trimming: 9 bases; junction bases outside the gene matches: 4. CDR3 length: 14 amino acids.

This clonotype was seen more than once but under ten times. The CDR3 sequence: CATSRESGGNNEQFF. The CDR3 DNA is TGTGCCACCAGCAGAGAGAGCGGGGGAAACAATGAGCAGTTCTTC. The V and J genes are TRBV15 and TRBJ2-1; 8 bases agree with TRBD2. This CDR3 is built from 15 residues. The V and J ends lost 0 bases and 5 bases, in that order; junction bases with no gene match: 3. Germline loops: CDR1 LNHNV, CDR2 YYDKDF (reference sequence).

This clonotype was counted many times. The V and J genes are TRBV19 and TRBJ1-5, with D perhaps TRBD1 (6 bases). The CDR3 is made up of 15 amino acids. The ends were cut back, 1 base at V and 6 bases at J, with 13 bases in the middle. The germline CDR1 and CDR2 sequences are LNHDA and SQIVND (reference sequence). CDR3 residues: CASSIGLGAGQPQHF. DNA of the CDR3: TGTGCCAGTAGTATAGGATTGGGGGCAGGTCAGCCCCAGCATTTT.

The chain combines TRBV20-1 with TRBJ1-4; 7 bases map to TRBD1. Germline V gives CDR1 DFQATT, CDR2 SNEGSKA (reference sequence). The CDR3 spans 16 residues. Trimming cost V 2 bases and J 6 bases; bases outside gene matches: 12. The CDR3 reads CSARSRLRDSHEKLFF. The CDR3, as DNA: TGCAGTGCTAGATCCCGCCTCCGGGACAGTCATGAAAAACTGTTTTTT.

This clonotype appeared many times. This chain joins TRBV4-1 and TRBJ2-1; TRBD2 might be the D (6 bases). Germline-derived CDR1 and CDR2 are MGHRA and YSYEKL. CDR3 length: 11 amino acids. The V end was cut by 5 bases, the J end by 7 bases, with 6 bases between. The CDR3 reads CASSAGNEQFF. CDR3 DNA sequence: TGCGCCAGCAGCGCGGGAAATGAGCAGTTCTTC.

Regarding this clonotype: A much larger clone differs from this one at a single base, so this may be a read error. The CDR3 sequence: CSITGQGISYEQYF. CDR3 in DNA: TGCAGCATAACCGGACAGGGTATCTCCTACGAGCAGTACTTC. The chain has TRBV29-1 and TRBJ2-7; 8 nucleotides align to TRBD1. The CDR3 loop spans 14 amino acids. Unmatched junction bases numbered 9, after V lost 8 bases and J lost 0 bases. CDR1 is SQVTM and CDR2 is ANQGSEA in the germline V gene.

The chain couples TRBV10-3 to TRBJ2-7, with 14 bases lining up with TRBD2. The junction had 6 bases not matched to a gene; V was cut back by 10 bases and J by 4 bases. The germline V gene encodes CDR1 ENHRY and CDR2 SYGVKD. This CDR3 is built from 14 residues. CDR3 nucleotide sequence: TGTGCCACCTCCGGGACTAGCGGGGGTTACGAGCAGTACTTC. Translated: CATSGTSGGYEQYF.

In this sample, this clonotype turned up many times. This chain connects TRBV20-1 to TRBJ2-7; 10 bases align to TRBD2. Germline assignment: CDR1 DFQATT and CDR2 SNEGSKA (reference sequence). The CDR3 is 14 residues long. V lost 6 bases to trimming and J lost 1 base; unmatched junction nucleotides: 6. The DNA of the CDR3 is TGCAGTGCCGTAAGAGCGGGGGGGTCCTACGAGCAGTACTTC. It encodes CSAVRAGGSYEQYF.

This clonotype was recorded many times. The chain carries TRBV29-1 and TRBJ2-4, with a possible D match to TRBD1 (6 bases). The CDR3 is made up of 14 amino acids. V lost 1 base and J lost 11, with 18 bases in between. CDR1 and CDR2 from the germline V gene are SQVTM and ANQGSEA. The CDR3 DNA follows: TGCAGCGTTGAAGGATGGGCAGGGGAAGACTTTCAGTACTTC. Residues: CSVEGWAGEDFQYF.

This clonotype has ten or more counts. The CDR3 nucleotides read TGCAGCGTTGGGGATCTACTCGGCTACGAGCAGTACTTC. Translated: CSVGDLLGYEQYF. This chain uses TRBV29-1 with TRBJ2-7; no definite D call. V lost 4 bases, J lost 3 bases, and 13 bases lay in between. CDR1 is SQVTM and CDR2 is ANQGSEA in the germline V gene. CDR3 size: 13 residues.

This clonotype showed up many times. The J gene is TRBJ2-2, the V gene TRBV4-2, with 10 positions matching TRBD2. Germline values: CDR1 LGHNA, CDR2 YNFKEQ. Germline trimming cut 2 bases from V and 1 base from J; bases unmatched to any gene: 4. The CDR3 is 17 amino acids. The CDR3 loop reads CASSQQLAGMNTGELFF. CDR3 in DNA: TGTGCCAGCAGCCAACAACTAGCGGGGATGAACACCGGGGAGCTGTTTTTT.

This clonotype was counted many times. The CDR3, as DNA: TGTGCCAGCAGCCAAGACCCCCCTGGGACACAGAACACCGGGGAGCTGTTTTTT. Protein: CASSQDPPGTQNTGELFF. This chain joins TRBV4-2 and TRBJ2-2; TRBD1 is a possible D gene (6 bases). The CDR3 spans 18 residues. From germline, CDR1 is LGHNA and CDR2 YNFKEQ. V lost 0 bases, J lost 1 base, and 15 bases lay in between.

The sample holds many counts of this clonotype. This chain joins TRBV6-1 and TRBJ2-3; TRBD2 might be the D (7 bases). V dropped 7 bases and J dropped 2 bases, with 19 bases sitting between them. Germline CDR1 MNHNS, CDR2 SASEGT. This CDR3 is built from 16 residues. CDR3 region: CASNREGQRPTDTQYF. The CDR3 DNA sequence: TGTGCCAGCAACAGGGAGGGGCAGCGGCCCACAGATACGCAGTATTTT.

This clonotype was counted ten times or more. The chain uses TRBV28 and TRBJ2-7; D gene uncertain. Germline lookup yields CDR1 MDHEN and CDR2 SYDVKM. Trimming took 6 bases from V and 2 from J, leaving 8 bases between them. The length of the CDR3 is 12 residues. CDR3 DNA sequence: TGTGCCAGCAGGTCACCCACCTACGAGCAGTACTTC. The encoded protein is CASRSPTYEQYF.

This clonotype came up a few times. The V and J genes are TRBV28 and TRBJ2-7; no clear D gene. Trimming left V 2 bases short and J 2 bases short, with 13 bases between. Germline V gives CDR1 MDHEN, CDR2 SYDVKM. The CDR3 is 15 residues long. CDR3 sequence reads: CASSLPYGPPYEQYF. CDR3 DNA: TGTGCCAGCAGTTTACCCTACGGGCCCCCCTACGAGCAGTACTTC.

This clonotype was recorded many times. CDR3 DNA sequence: TGTGCCAGTCGCGCGTTCACACTACCGGGACTAGCGGAGAATGGGAGGTCCTACGAGCAGTACTTC. Protein product: CASRAFTLPGLAENGRSYEQYF. J is TRBJ2-7 and V is TRBV28, with 11 positions matching TRBD2. The CDR3 runs 22 residues. Germline V gene lookup returns CDR1 MDHEN and CDR2 SYDVKM. Trimming at V came to 9 bases and at J to 1 base, leaving 29 bases not matched to a gene.

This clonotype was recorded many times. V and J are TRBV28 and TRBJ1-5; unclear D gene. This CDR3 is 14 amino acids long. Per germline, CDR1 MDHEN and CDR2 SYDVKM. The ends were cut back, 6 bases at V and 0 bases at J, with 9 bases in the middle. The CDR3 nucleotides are TGTGCCAGCAGCCGCAGAGTTAGCAATCAGCCCCAGCATTTT. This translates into CASSRRVSNQPQHF.

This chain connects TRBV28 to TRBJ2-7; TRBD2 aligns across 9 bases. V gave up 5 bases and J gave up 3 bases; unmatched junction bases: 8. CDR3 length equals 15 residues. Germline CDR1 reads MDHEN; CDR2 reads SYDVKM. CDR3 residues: CASSERGTSSYEQYF. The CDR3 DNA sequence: TGTGCCAGCAGTGAAAGAGGGACTAGCAGCTACGAGCAGTACTTC.

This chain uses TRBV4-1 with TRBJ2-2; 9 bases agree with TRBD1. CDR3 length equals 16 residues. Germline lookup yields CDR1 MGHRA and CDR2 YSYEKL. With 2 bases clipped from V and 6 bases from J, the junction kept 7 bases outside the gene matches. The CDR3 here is CASSQSDRGNPGELFF. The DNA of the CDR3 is TGCGCCAGCAGCCAATCGGACAGGGGAAATCCCGGGGAGCTGTTTTTT.

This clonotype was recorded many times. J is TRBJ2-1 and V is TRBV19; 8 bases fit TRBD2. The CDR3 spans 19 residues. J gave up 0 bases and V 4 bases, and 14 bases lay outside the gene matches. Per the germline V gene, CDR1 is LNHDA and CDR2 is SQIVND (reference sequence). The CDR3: CASSRLPGRGASSYNEQFF. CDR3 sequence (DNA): TGTGCCAGTAGTAGGCTCCCCGGGCGGGGGGCCAGCTCCTACAATGAGCAGTTCTTC.

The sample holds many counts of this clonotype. CDR3 DNA sequence: TGCAGTGCTAGAGATCCAGCGGGGGCCTACAATGAGCAGTTCTTC. It yields the protein CSARDPAGAYNEQFF. V is TRBV20-1 and J is TRBJ2-1; TRBD2 agrees at 8 bases. J was trimmed by 2 bases and V by 0 bases; bases with no gene match: 3. Germline assignment: CDR1 DFQATT and CDR2 SNEGSKA (reference sequence). This CDR3 contains 15 residues.

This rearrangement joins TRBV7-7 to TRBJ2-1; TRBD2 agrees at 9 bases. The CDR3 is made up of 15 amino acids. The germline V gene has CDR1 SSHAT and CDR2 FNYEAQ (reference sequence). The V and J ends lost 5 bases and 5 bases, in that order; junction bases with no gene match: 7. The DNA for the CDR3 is TGTGCCAGCAGCCCCGGGACTAGCAGGAACAATGAGCAGTTCTTC. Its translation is CASSPGTSRNNEQFF. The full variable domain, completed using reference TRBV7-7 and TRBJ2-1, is GAGVSQSPRYKVTKRGQDVTLRCDPISSHATLYWYQQALGQGPEFLTYFNYEAQPDKSGLPSDRFSAERPEGSISTLTIQRTEQRDSAMYRCASSPGTSRNNEQFFGPGTRLTVL.

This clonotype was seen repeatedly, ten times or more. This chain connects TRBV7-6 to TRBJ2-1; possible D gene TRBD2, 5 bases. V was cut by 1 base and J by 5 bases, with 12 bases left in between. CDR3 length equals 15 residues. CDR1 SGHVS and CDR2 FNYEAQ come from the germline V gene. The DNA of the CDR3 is TGTGCCAGCAGCTTAGTAGGACTTGGGGACAATGAGCAGTTCTTC. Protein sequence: CASSLVGLGDNEQFF.

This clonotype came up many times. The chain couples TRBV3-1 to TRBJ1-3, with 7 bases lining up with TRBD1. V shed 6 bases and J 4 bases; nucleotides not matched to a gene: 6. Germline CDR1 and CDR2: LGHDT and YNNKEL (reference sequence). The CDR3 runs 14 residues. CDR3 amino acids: CASSERGGGNTIYF. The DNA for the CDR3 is TGTGCCAGCAGTGAGAGAGGGGGCGGAAACACCATATATTTT.

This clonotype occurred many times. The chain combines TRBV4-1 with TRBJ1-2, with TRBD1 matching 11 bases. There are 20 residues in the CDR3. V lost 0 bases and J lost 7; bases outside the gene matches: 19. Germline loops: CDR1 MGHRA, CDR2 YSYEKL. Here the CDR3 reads CASSQDYLLARTGGKGGYTF. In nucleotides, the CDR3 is TGCGCCAGCAGCCAAGATTATCTGTTGGCGAGGACAGGGGGCAAAGGTGGCTACACCTTC.

CDR3 protein: CASSLVGQGTDTQYF. In nucleotides, the CDR3 is TGTGCCAGCAGCTTAGTTGGACAGGGAACAGATACGCAGTATTTT. This chain joins TRBV11-2 and TRBJ2-3, with 8 bases matching TRBD1. CDR3 length: 15 residues. CDR1 is SGHAT, CDR2 FQNNGV, per germline. With 1 base clipped from V and 3 bases from J, the junction kept 3 bases outside the gene matches.

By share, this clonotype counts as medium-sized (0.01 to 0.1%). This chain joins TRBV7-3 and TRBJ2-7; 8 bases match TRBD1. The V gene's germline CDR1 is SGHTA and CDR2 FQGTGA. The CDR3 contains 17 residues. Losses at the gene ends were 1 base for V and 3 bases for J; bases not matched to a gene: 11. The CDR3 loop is CASSLRDRFYSGYEQYF. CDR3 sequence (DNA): TGTGCCAGCAGCTTAAGGGACAGGTTTTACTCCGGCTACGAGCAGTACTTC.